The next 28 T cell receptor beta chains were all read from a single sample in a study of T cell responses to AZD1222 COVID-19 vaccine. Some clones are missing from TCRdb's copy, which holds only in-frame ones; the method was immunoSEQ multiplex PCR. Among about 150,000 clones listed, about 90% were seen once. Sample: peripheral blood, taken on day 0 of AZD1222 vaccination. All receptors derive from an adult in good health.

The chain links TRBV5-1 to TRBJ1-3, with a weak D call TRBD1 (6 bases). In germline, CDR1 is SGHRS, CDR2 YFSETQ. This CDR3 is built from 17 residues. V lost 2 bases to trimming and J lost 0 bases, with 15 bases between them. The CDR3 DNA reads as TGCGCCAGCAGCTTCGGAGGGGGTCCTGGCTCTGGAAACACCATATATTTT. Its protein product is CASSFGGGPGSGNTIYF. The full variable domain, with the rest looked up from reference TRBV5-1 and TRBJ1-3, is KAGVTQTPRYLIKTRGQQVTLSCSPISGHRSVSWYQQTPGQGLQFLFEYFSETQRNKGNFPGRFSGRQFSNSRSEMNVSTLELGDSALYLCASSFGGGPGSGNTIYFGEGSWLTVV.

In DNA form, the CDR3 reads TGCAGCGTTGATTGGTGGGGCCATGAGCAGTTCTTC. Translated, it gives CSVDWWGHEQFF. The chain combines TRBV29-1 with TRBJ2-1; a possible D gene is TRBD1 (5 bases). The CDR3 length is 12 residues. The germline CDR1 and CDR2 sequences are SQVTM and ANQGSEA. The V and J ends lost 3 bases and 8 bases respectively, with 11 bases between them.

CDR3 amino acids: CASSPQGTGANVLTF. CDR3 sequence (DNA): TGTGCCAGCAGTCCTCAGGGGACCGGGGCCAACGTCCTGACTTTC. The V call is TRBV27, the J call TRBJ2-6; D is perhaps TRBD1 (6 bases). The ends were cut back, 5 bases at V and 4 bases at J, with 12 bases in the middle. Germline CDR1 and CDR2: MNHEY and SMNVEV (reference sequence). The CDR3 sequence is 15 residues long.

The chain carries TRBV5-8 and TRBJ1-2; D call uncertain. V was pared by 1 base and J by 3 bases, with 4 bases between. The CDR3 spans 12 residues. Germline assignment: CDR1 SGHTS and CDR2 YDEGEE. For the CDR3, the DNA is TGTGCCAGCAGCTTGACAGACTATGGCTACACCTTC. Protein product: CASSLTDYGYTF. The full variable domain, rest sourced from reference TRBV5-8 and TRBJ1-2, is EAGVTQSPTHLIKTRGQQATLRCSPISGHTSVYWYQQALGLGLQFLLWYDEGEERNRGNFPPRFSGRQFPNYSSELNVNALELEDSALYLCASSLTDYGYTFGSGTRLTVV.

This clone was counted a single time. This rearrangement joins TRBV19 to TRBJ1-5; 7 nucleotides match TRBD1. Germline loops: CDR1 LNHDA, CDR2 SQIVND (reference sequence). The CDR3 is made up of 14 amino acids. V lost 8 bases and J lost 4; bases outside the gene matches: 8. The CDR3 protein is CASFNRGTNQPQHF. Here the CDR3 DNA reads TGTGCCAGTTTCAACAGGGGAACTAATCAGCCCCAGCATTTT. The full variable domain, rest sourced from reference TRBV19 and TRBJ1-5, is DGGITQSPKYLFRKEGQNVTLSCEQNLNHDAMYWYRQDPGQGLRLIYYSQIVNDFQKGDIAEGYSVSREKKESFPLTVTSAQKNPTAFYLCASFNRGTNQPQHFGDGTRLSIL.

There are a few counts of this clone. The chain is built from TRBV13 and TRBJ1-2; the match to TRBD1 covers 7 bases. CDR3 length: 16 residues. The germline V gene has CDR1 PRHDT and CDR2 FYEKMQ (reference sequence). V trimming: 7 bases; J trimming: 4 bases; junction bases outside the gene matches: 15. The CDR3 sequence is CASMPSGTVVFYGYTF. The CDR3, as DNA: TGTGCCAGCATGCCGAGTGGGACAGTAGTGTTCTATGGCTACACCTTC.

In nucleotides, the CDR3 is TGTGCCAGCAGGAACCGGACAGGGAACTATGGCTACACCTTC. Residues: CASRNRTGNYGYTF. V is TRBV28 and J is TRBJ1-2; 8 positions match TRBD1. The CDR3 spans 14 residues. Unmatched junction bases numbered 5, after V lost 6 bases and J lost 2 bases. In germline, CDR1 is MDHEN, CDR2 SYDVKM.

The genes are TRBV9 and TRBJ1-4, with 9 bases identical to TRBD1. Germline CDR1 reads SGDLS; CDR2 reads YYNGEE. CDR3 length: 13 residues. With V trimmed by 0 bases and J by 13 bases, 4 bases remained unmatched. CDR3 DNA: TGTGCCAGCAGCGTAGACGGGACAGGGATACTGTTTTTT. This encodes CASSVDGTGILFF. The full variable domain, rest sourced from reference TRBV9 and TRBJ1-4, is DSGVTQTPKHLITATGQRVTLRCSPRSGDLSVYWYQQSLDQGLQFLIQYYNGEERAKGNILERFSAQQFPDLHSELNLSSLELGDSALYFCASSVDGTGILFFGSGTQLSVL.

CDR3 sequence reads: CASSVAAGDRVDGYTF. The DNA for the CDR3 is TGTGCCAGCAGCGTAGCCGCCGGGGACAGGGTTGATGGCTACACCTTC. This chain uses TRBV9 with TRBJ1-2, with 9 bases fitting TRBD1. CDR1 is SGDLS, CDR2 YYNGEE, per germline. This CDR3 is 16 amino acids long. Losses at the gene ends were 0 bases for V and 6 bases for J; bases not matched to a gene: 9.

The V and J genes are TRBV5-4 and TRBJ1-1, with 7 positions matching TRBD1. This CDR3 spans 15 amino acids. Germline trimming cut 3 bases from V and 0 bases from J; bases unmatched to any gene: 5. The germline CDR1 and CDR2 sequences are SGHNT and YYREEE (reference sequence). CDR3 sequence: CASSSGTDMNTEAFF. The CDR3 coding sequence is TGTGCCAGCAGCTCCGGGACAGACATGAACACTGAAGCTTTCTTT.

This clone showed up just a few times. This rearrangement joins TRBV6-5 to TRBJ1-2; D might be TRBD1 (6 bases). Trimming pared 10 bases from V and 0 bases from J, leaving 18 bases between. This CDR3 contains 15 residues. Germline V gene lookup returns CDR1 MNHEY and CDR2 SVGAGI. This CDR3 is CATSWGGQTNYGYTF. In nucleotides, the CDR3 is TGTGCCACCTCCTGGGGGGGGCAAACTAACTATGGCTACACCTTC.

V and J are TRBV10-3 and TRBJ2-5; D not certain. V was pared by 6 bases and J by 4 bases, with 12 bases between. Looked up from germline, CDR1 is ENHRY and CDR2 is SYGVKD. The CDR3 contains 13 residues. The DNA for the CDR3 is TGTGCCATCAGGGACGCAGCTAGAGAGACCCAGTACTTC. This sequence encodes CAIRDAARETQYF.

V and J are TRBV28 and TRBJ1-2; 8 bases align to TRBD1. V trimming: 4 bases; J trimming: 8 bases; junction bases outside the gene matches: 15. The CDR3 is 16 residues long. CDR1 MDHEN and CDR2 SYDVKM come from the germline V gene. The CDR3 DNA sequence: TGTGCCAGCAGTTCTTATCCGGACAGGGTTCGGATGGGCTACACCTTC. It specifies CASSSYPDRVRMGYTF.

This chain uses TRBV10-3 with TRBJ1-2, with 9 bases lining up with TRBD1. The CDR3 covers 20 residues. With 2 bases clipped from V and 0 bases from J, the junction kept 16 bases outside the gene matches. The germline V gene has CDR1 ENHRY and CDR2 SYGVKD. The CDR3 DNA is TGTGCCATCAGTGAGGTCCGGACAGGGGTCCAGGCTCCTACTAACTATGGCTACACCTTC. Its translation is CAISEVRTGVQAPTNYGYTF.

DNA of the CDR3: TGCGCCAGCAGCGAAGGACAGGTCGGCTATGGCTACACCTTC. It translates to CASSEGQVGYGYTF. This chain joins TRBV4-3 and TRBJ1-2; 7 nucleotides agree with TRBD1. There are 14 residues in the CDR3. V lost 5 bases to trimming and J lost 4 bases; unmatched junction nucleotides: 7. CDR1 is LGHNA, CDR2 YSLEER, per germline.

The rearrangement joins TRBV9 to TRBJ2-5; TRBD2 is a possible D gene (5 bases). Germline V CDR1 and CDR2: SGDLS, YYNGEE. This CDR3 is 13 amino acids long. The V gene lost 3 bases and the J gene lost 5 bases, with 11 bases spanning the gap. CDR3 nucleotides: TGTGCCAGCAGCGAGAGGGTCTCCGAGACCCAGTACTTC. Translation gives CASSERVSETQYF.

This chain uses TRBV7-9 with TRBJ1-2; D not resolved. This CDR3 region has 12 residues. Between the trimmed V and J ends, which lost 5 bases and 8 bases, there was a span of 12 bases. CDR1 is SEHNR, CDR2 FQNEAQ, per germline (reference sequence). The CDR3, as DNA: TGTGCCAGCAGCCCGCATTTCAACGGCTACACCTTC. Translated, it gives CASSPHFNGYTF.

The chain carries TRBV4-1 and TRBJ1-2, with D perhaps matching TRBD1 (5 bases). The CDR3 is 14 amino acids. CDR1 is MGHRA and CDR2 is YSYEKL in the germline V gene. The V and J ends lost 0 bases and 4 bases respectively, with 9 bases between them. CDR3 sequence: CASSQDSGTYGYTF. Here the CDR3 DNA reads TGCGCCAGCAGCCAAGATTCAGGGACCTATGGCTACACCTTC.

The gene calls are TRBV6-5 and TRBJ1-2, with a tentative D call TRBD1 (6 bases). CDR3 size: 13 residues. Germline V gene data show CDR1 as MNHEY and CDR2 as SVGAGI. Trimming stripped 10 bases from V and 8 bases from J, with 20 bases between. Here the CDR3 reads CAIGETGFIGYTF. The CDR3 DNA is TGTGCCATCGGGGAGACAGGTTTTATCGGCTACACCTTC.

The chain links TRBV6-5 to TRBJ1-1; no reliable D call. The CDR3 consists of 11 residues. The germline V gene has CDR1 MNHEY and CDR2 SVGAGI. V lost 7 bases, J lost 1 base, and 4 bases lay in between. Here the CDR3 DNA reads TGTGCCAGCAAAAAGAACACTGAAGCTTTCTTT. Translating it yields CASKKNTEAFF.

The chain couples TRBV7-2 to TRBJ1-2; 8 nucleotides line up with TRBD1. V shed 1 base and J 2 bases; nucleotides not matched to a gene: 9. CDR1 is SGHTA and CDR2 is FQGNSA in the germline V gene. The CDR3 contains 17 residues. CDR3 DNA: TGTGCCAGCAGCTTAGTGGGGCAGGGGGCTAAAAACTATGGCTACACCTTC. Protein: CASSLVGQGAKNYGYTF.

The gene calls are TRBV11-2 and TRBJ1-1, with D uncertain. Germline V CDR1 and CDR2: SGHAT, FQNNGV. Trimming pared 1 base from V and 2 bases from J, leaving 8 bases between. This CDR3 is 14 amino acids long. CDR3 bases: TGTGCCAGCAGCTTAGCGACGGGAAACACTGAAGCTTTCTTT. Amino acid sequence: CASSLATGNTEAFF.

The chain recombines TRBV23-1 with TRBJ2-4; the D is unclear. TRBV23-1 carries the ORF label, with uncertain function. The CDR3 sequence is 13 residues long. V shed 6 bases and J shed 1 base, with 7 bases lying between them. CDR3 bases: TGCGCCAGCAGGAAGAGCGCCAAAAACATTCAGTACTTC. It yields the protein CASRKSAKNIQYF.

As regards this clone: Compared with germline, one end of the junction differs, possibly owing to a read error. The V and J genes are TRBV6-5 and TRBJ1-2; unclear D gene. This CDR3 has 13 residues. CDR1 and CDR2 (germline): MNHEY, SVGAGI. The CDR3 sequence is CASNPSSISGYTF. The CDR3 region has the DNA TGTGCCAGCAACCCGTCGTCTATTTCTGGCTACACTTTC.

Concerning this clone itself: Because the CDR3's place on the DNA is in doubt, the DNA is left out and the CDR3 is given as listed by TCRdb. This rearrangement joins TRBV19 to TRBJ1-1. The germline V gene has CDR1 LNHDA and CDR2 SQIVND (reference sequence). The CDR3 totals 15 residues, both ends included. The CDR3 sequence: CASSSGQATNTEAFF.

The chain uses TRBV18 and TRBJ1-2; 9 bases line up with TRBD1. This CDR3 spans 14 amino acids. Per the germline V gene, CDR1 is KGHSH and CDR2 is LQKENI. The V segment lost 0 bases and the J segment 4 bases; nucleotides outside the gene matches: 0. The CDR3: CASSPPGQGYGYTF. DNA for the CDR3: TGTGCCAGCTCACCACCGGGACAGGGCTATGGCTACACCTTC.

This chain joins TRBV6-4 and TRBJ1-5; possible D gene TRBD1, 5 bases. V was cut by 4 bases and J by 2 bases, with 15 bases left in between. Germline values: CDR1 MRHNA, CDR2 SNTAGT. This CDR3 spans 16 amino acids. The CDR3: CASSATGGAGNQPQHF. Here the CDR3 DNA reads TGTGCCAGCAGTGCGACGGGGGGTGCGGGCAATCAGCCCCAGCATTTT.

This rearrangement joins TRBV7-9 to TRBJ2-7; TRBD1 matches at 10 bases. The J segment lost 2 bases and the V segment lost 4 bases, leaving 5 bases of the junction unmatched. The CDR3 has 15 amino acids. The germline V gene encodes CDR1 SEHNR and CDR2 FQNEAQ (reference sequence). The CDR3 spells CASSSGQGDPYEQYF. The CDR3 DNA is TGTGCCAGCAGCTCAGGACAGGGGGATCCCTACGAGCAGTACTTC.